Listed here are 9 T cell receptor beta chains from one sample, sequenced in a study of OX40 agonist ivuxolimab in advanced cancers. The method was immunoSEQ multiplex PCR; TCRdb's version includes in-frame clones alone and lacks a portion of them. The sample shows tens of thousands of clones, 80% to 90% of them seen only once. Sequenced material: CD4+ or CD8+ T cells sorted from blood, taken in a trial of the OX40 agonist ivuxolimab. Receptors were obtained from an adult with an advanced solid tumor such as melanoma, head and neck, liver or kidney cancer.

V usage is TRBV5-1 and J usage is TRBJ2-3; tentative D call: TRBD1 (6 bases). CDR1 and CDR2 (germline): SGHRS, YFSETQ. The V gene lost 3 bases and the J gene lost 0 bases, with 8 bases spanning the gap. The CDR3 runs 14 residues. CDR3 in DNA: TGCGCCAGCAGCTGGACAGTTAGCACAGATACGCAGTATTTT. It codes for CASSWTVSTDTQYF.

V and J are TRBV7-2 and TRBJ1-4; 9 bases align to TRBD1. Trimming at V came to 5 bases and at J to 4 bases, leaving 2 bases not matched to a gene. Germline-derived CDR1 and CDR2 are SGHTA and FQGNSA. The CDR3 extends over 14 amino acids. The CDR3, as DNA: TGTGCCAGCAGCCCGGACAGGGGTAATGAAAAACTGTTTTTT. The encoded protein is CASSPDRGNEKLFF.

By share, this clone ranks as medium-sized. This rearrangement joins TRBV7-9 to TRBJ2-1; 8 bases map to TRBD2. Germline loops: CDR1 SEHNR, CDR2 FQNEAQ (reference sequence). The length of the CDR3 is 12 residues. Trimming at V came to 5 bases and at J to 13 bases, leaving 7 bases not matched to a gene. CDR3 nucleotides: TGTGCCAGCAGCATTAGCGGGGAGGCCCAGTTCTTC. Its protein is CASSISGEAQFF.

This chain uses TRBV30 with TRBJ2-7; TRBD1 matches 9 bases. CDR3 length equals 14 residues. CDR1 GTSNPN and CDR2 SVGIG come from the germline V gene (reference sequence). Trimming at V came to 2 bases and at J to 4 bases, leaving 6 bases not matched to a gene. The CDR3 nucleotides read TGTGCCTGGAGTCAACCCGGACAGGGGTACGAGCAGTACTTC. It is translated as CAWSQPGQGYEQYF. Based on the CDR3 plus reference TRBV30 and TRBJ2-7, the full variable domain is SQTIHQWPATLVQPVGSPLSLECTVEGTSNPNLYWYRQAAGRGLQLLFYSVGIGQISSEVPQNLSASRPQDRQFILSSKKLLLSDSGFYLCAWSQPGQGYEQYFGPGTRLTVT.

V is TRBV5-4 and J is TRBJ2-5; the D is unclear. The CDR3 length is 14 residues. Germline V gene data show CDR1 as SGHNT and CDR2 as YYREEE (reference sequence). V lost 3 bases to trimming and J lost 7 bases, with 16 bases between them. The DNA for the CDR3 is TGTGCCAGCAGCTCCCCTAGAGGCCTGGGGACCCAGTACTTC. Translated: CASSSPRGLGTQYF.

The chain recombines TRBV29-1 with TRBJ2-1; no clear D. Germline V gene sequence: CDR1 SQVTM, CDR2 ANQGSEA. V was cut by 6 bases and J by 1 base, with 19 bases left in between. The CDR3 consists of 16 residues. The CDR3 DNA reads TGCAGCGTAACCACCGCAGCTAGTAGGTCCTACAATGAGCAGTTCTTC. It is translated as CSVTTAASRSYNEQFF.

This rearrangement joins TRBV11-3 to TRBJ2-4; TRBD1 agrees at 9 bases. V shed 3 bases, J shed 6 bases, and the junction held 6 bases outside the gene matches. The CDR3 is 15 amino acids. CDR1 and CDR2 from the germline V gene are SGHNT and YENEEA. CDR3: CASSLRTGDGNIQYF. CDR3 bases: TGTGCCAGCAGCTTGCGGACAGGGGATGGAAACATTCAGTACTTC. Supplemented by reference TRBV11-3 and TRBJ2-4, the full variable domain reads EAGVVQSPRYKIIEKKQPVAFWCNPISGHNTLYWYLQNLGQGPELLIRYENEEAVDDSQLPKDRFSAERLKGVDSTLKIQPAELGDSAVYLCASSLRTGDGNIQYFGAGTRLSVL.

The rearrangement uses TRBV4-1 and TRBJ2-3, with D perhaps TRBD1 or TRBD2 (6 bases each). The CDR3 is 17 amino acids. The V gene's germline CDR1 is MGHRA and CDR2 YSYEKL. Deletions cut 0 bases from V and 0 bases from J, with 13 bases between. The DNA for the CDR3 is TGCGCCAGCAGCCAAGAGGGGGGCAGGCCTAGCACAGATACGCAGTATTTT. Its protein is CASSQEGGRPSTDTQYF.

The rearrangement uses TRBV5-1 and TRBJ2-1; 7 nucleotides align to TRBD2. Germline trimming cut 1 base from V and 8 bases from J; bases unmatched to any gene: 6. This CDR3 is built from 14 residues. Germline CDR1 is SGHRS and CDR2 is YFSETQ. The CDR3 loop reads CASSLSGEAHEQFF. The CDR3 nucleotides are TGCGCCAGCAGCTTGAGCGGGGAGGCCCATGAGCAGTTCTTC.